The 25 T cell receptor beta chains below were found in one sample sequenced in a study of T cell responses to AZD1222 COVID-19 vaccine. Libraries were prepared by immunoSEQ multiplex PCR; TCRdb keeps only in-frame clonotypes and omits some of them. The sample records about 150,000 clones, 90% to 95% being singletons. The material sequenced was peripheral blood, taken 28 days after the second AZD1222 dose. The source of these receptors is an adult who received the AZD1222 COVID-19 vaccine.

This chain connects TRBV9 to TRBJ2-3, with 8 bases aligning to TRBD1. V lost 3 bases, J lost 8 bases, and 8 bases stayed unmatched. From germline, CDR1 is SGDLS and CDR2 YYNGEE. This CDR3 contains 14 residues. The CDR3 here is CASSAQGALGTQYF. CDR3 bases: TGTGCCAGCAGCGCTCAGGGGGCGCTTGGTACGCAGTATTTT.

The V gene is TRBV19, the J gene TRBJ2-1, with a possible D match to TRBD1 (6 bases). Germline loops: CDR1 LNHDA, CDR2 SQIVND (reference sequence). This CDR3 comprises 13 residues. V lost 5 bases and J lost 7, with 12 bases in between. CDR3 sequence: CASSSPRGNEQFF. CDR3 DNA: TGTGCCAGTAGTTCCCCGAGGGGGAATGAGCAGTTCTTC. Drawing the rest from reference TRBV19 and TRBJ2-1, the complete variable domain is DGGITQSPKYLFRKEGQNVTLSCEQNLNHDAMYWYRQDPGQGLRLIYYSQIVNDFQKGDIAEGYSVSREKKESFPLTVTSAQKNPTAFYLCASSSPRGNEQFFGPGTRLTVL.

This clone was detected a few times. The chain links TRBV29-1 to TRBJ2-7; tentatively, D is TRBD2 (5 bases). Germline V gives CDR1 SQVTM, CDR2 ANQGSEA. Trimming left V 5 bases short and J 0 bases short, with 11 bases between. The CDR3 has 13 amino acids. The CDR3 protein is CSVPGLSSYEQYF. The CDR3 DNA reads TGCAGCGTTCCTGGACTGAGCTCCTACGAGCAGTACTTC.

V and J are TRBV13 and TRBJ2-3; 7 bases align to TRBD2. Losses at the gene ends were 3 bases for V and 4 bases for J; bases not matched to a gene: 7. CDR1 PRHDT and CDR2 FYEKMQ come from the germline V gene (reference sequence). This CDR3 spans 15 amino acids. This CDR3 reads CASSFREAGADTQYF. CDR3 DNA: TGTGCCAGCAGCTTTCGGGAGGCCGGGGCAGATACGCAGTATTTT. Supplemented by reference TRBV13 and TRBJ2-3, the full variable domain reads AAGVIQSPRHLIKEKRETATLKCYPIPRHDTVYWYQQGPGQDPQFLISFYEKMQSDKGSIPDRFSAQQFSDYHSELNMSSLELGDSALYFCASSFREAGADTQYFGPGTRLTVL.

This chain uses TRBV7-3 with TRBJ2-1; D is possibly TRBD1 (5 bases). The germline V and J ends were trimmed by 5 bases and 0 bases, with 17 bases remaining between them. Germline-derived CDR1 and CDR2 are SGHTA and FQGTGA. CDR3 length equals 17 residues. CDR3 in DNA: TGTGCCAGCAGCCCCCCGCAGGGTGGAAGCTCCTACAATGAGCAGTTCTTC. It codes for CASSPPQGGSSYNEQFF.

This clone came up a few times. V and J are TRBV19 and TRBJ1-5; D is ambiguous. Trimming left V 3 bases short and J 0 bases short, with 9 bases between. Germline lookup yields CDR1 LNHDA and CDR2 SQIVND (reference sequence). The length of the CDR3 is 15 residues. CDR3 bases: TGTGCCAGTAGTATGAGCCAGTATAGCAATCAGCCCCAGCATTTT. It codes for CASSMSQYSNQPQHF.

The chain joins TRBV11-2 to TRBJ1-3, with D possibly matching TRBD1 (6 bases). The V end was cut by 1 base, the J end by 6 bases, with 16 bases between. The CDR3 length is 16 residues. CDR1 is SGHAT and CDR2 is FQNNGV in the germline V gene. The CDR3: CASSLGRGGRQNTIYF. The CDR3 region has the DNA TGTGCCAGCAGCTTAGGACGTGGGGGGCGTCAAAACACCATATATTTT.

The rearrangement joins TRBV5-4 to TRBJ1-3; TRBD1 is a possible D gene (5 bases). Per the germline V gene, CDR1 is SGHNT and CDR2 is YYREEE (reference sequence). V lost 3 bases and J 0 bases, leaving 13 bases between the germline ends. The CDR3 runs to 16 residues. The CDR3 sequence is CASSSGLLDSGNTIYF. In nucleotides, the CDR3 is TGTGCCAGCAGCTCGGGACTTCTAGACTCTGGAAACACCATATATTTT.

The chain combines TRBV7-9 with TRBJ1-4, with 7 nucleotides matching TRBD1. V lost 1 base, J lost 8 bases, and 7 bases stayed unmatched. The CDR3 loop spans 15 amino acids. From germline, CDR1 is SEHNR and CDR2 FQNEAQ (reference sequence). The CDR3 loop reads CASSLGDRVGEKLFF. The CDR3 bases are TGTGCCAGCAGCTTAGGCGACAGGGTAGGGGAAAAACTGTTTTTT.

The chain recombines TRBV7-9 with TRBJ2-6, with TRBD1 identical over 7 bases. The CDR3 is 15 residues long. Germline values: CDR1 SEHNR, CDR2 FQNEAQ (reference sequence). The V and J ends lost 5 bases and 2 bases, in that order; junction bases with no gene match: 3. The CDR3 coding sequence is TGTGCCAGCAGCCCCAGGGGGACTGGGGCCAACGTCCTGACTTTC. Translated, it gives CASSPRGTGANVLTF.

As concerns this clone: Compared with germline, one end of the junction differs, possibly owing to a read error. The chain has TRBV19 and TRBJ1-4; D uncertain. Germline V gene data show CDR1 as LNHDA and CDR2 as SQIVND (reference sequence). The CDR3 consists of 15 residues. This CDR3 reads CASSITREFNERLFF. CDR3 DNA sequence: TGTGCCAGTAGTATAACAAGGGAATTTAATGAAAGACTGTTTTTT.

Concerning this clone itself: This sample includes further DNA sequences coding for the same CDR3. The V and J genes are TRBV7-9 and TRBJ1-5, with D perhaps matching TRBD1 (5 bases). Germline CDR1 and CDR2: SEHNR and FQNEAQ (reference sequence). The V and J ends lost 5 bases and 2 bases respectively, with 13 bases between them. The CDR3 length is 15 residues. The CDR3 sequence is CASSPRGGGNQPQHF. The DNA of the CDR3 is TGTGCCAGCAGCCCACGGGGGGGTGGCAATCAGCCCCAGCATTTT.

This chain uses TRBV28 with TRBJ2-6; D is perhaps TRBD1 (5 bases). Germline V gene lookup returns CDR1 MDHEN and CDR2 SYDVKM. The CDR3 is 18 amino acids. Between the trimmed V and J ends, which lost 4 bases and 1 base, there was a span of 17 bases. The CDR3 is CASSWRFIQESGANVLTF. CDR3 bases: TGTGCCAGCAGTTGGCGGTTCATACAGGAGTCTGGGGCCAACGTCCTGACTTTC.

The rearrangement joins TRBV7-9 to TRBJ1-6, with 12 bases matching TRBD1. This CDR3 has 19 residues. CDR1 is SEHNR and CDR2 is FQNEAQ in the germline V gene (reference sequence). Trimming took 5 bases from V and 3 from J; bases not matched to a gene: 11. As DNA, the CDR3 is TGTGCCAGCAGCCCAGGGACAGGGGGCATCTGGGGCTATAATTCACCCCTCCACTTT. Translated, it gives CASSPGTGGIWGYNSPLHF.

In nucleotides, the CDR3 is TGTGCCAGCAGCGCCCCGCCGGGTCGAGGGACTCCCTGGGATACGCAGTATTTT. Protein: CASSAPPGRGTPWDTQYF. This chain connects TRBV21-1 to TRBJ2-3; the DNA was not used to check the table's D call, TRBD2. TRBV21-1 is shown as a pseudogene. The CDR3 length is 18 residues.

V is TRBV5-1 and J is TRBJ1-3; D remains unclear. Trimming took 2 bases from V and 8 from J, leaving 11 bases between them. Looked up from germline, CDR1 is SGHRS and CDR2 is YFSETQ. The CDR3 length is 13 residues. In DNA form, the CDR3 reads TGCGCCAGCAGCTTCGGGGAGAAGGACACCATATATTTT. Amino acid sequence: CASSFGEKDTIYF.

The chain joins TRBV6-6 to TRBJ2-7; TRBD1 aligns across 7 bases. The CDR3 contains 14 residues. CDR1 and CDR2 from the germline V gene are MNHNY and SVGAGI (reference sequence). J was trimmed by 6 bases and V by 5 bases; bases with no gene match: 10. CDR3 loop: CASSLDRDDIEQYF. In DNA form, the CDR3 reads TGTGCCAGCAGTCTCGACAGGGATGATATCGAGCAGTACTTC.

This clone came up a few times. V usage is TRBV19 and J usage is TRBJ2-3, with 10 bases fitting TRBD2. The CDR3 length is 16 residues. J was trimmed by 5 bases and V by 3 bases; bases with no gene match: 8. Germline lookup yields CDR1 LNHDA and CDR2 SQIVND (reference sequence). The CDR3 protein is CASSISQASGGDTQYF. CDR3 DNA sequence: TGTGCCAGTAGTATCTCGCAGGCTAGCGGGGGAGATACGCAGTATTTT.

V usage is TRBV18 and J usage is TRBJ1-4; 8 nucleotides align to TRBD1. This CDR3 spans 14 amino acids. J lost 8 bases, V lost 4 bases, and 6 bases had no gene match. The germline V gene has CDR1 KGHSH and CDR2 LQKENI. The CDR3 bases are TGTGCCAGCTCACGAGACAGGGGAGGCGAAAAACTGTTTTTT. Its protein is CASSRDRGGEKLFF. The variable domain in full, completed from reference TRBV18 and TRBJ1-4, reads NAGVMQNPRHLVRRRGQEARLRCSPMKGHSHVYWYRQLPEEGLKFMVYLQKENIIDESGMPKERFSAEFPKEGPSILRIQQVVRGDSAAYFCASSRDRGGEKLFFGSGTQLSVL.

This clone was detected only a few times. The chain joins TRBV27 to TRBJ1-1; D perhaps matches TRBD1 (5 bases). The length of the CDR3 is 13 residues. CDR1 and CDR2 from the germline V gene are MNHEY and SMNVEV (reference sequence). V lost 5 bases to trimming and J lost 11 bases, with 18 bases between them. In nucleotides, the CDR3 is TGTGCCAGCAGTCCCTCACGCCGGGACTCGGCTTTCTTT. It encodes CASSPSRRDSAFF.

This sequence joins TRBV7-8 and TRBJ1-5; D is undetermined. V was pared by 7 bases and J by 0 bases, with 13 bases between. This CDR3 has 15 residues. Germline values: CDR1 SGHVS, CDR2 FQNEAQ. For the CDR3, the DNA is TGTGCCAGCACCGAGAATACAGCTAGCAATCAGCCCCAGCATTTT. It translates to CASTENTASNQPQHF.

The chain links TRBV24-1 to TRBJ1-2; D gene unclear. Germline CDR1 and CDR2: KGHDR and SFDVKD. This CDR3 is built from 9 residues. The V end lost 8 bases, the J end lost 4 bases, and 1 base lay between the germline ends. CDR3 in amino acids: CATTYGYTF. The CDR3, as DNA: TGTGCCACCACCTATGGCTACACCTTC.

The chain recombines TRBV5-1 with TRBJ1-3; 10 bases are shared with TRBD1. CDR1 is SGHRS, CDR2 YFSETQ, per germline. V was pared by 2 bases and J by 1 base, with 3 bases of the junction left unmatched. CDR3 length: 16 residues. In DNA, the CDR3 is TGCGCCAGCAGCTTAGGGACAGGGGTGTCTGGAAACACCATATATTTT. Translation gives CASSLGTGVSGNTIYF.

The J gene is TRBJ2-1, the V gene TRBV7-9; D not resolved. The CDR3 extends over 16 amino acids. CDR1 is SEHNR and CDR2 is FQNEAQ in the germline V gene (reference sequence). Trimming took 5 bases from V and 3 from J, leaving 17 bases between them. The CDR3 region has the DNA TGTGCCAGCAGCCCCCCAATTAGACTCGGCTACAATGAGCAGTTCTTC. This sequence encodes CASSPPIRLGYNEQFF.

The chain combines TRBV21-1 with TRBJ1-1; TRBD1, the table's D call, was not compared with the DNA. TRBV21-1 constitutes a pseudogene. The CDR3 consists of 12 residues. The CDR3 DNA sequence: TGTGCCAGCAGCCAGGGGAACACTGAAGCTTTCTTT. Protein sequence: CASSQGNTEAFF.